This T cell receptor beta chain was profiled in a study of blood T cell repertoires in COVID-19. Across the whole study: COVID-19 samples collected from the United States, Italy and Spain covered acute and convalescent phases. PBMCs, B-cell-depleted T cells, or T cells were the source of the cDNA or gDNA that made up the material.

Authors' processing steps: Reference gene primers were amplified, and this amplification served to estimate nucleated cell counts. TCRdb's copy holds only in-frame clones and misses some; the assay was immunoSEQ multiplex PCR. For V, J and clone size, that table is used; D and trimming come from the DNA. Found here are about 210,000 clones, about four fifths of them singletons; the top ten hold roughly 2.5%. Trimming removed 4 bases from V and 7 bases from J; junction bases left unmatched: 7. Germline V gene sequence: CDR1 LNHDA, CDR2 SQIVND (reference sequence). CDR3 length: 14 amino acids. As regards this clone: The sample holds other DNA sequences that translate to the same CDR3.

The chain couples TRBV19 to TRBJ1-3, with 7 positions matching TRBD1. Sequences were obtained from peripheral blood. The sequence was collected from a woman between 40 and 55 years old with active or convalescent COVID-19. The CDR3 DNA reads TGTGCCAGTAGTACTCGGGACAGTCGGAACACCATATATTTT. Residues: CASSTRDSRNTIYF.